This T cell receptor beta chain was recovered during a study of T-cell reconstitution after alpha-beta-depleted transplantation in children. CDR1 is MNHEY, CDR2 SVGAGI, per germline. This CDR3 has 15 amino acids. J was trimmed by 0 bases and V by 2 bases; bases with no gene match: 4. Unique molecular identifiers were incorporated into the prepared TCRbeta library. Each CDR3 protein is one row after TCRdb ran MiXCR on the PCR reads. The data contain fewer than 750,000 distinct CDR3 sequences, about a quarter of them singletons. Sequenced here: PBMCs, sampled before TCRalphabeta/CD19-depleted stem cell transplant. V gene TRBV6-5 combines with J gene TRBJ2-7; TRBD1 matches at 7 bases. This clonotype was sampled from a boy under two years old with Wiskott-Aldrich syndrome, due to receive a stem cell transplant. The CDR3 protein is CASSYHGTASYEQYF. The DNA of the CDR3 is TGTGCCAGCAGTTACCACGGGACAGCCTCCTACGAGCAGTACTTC.